What follows are 19 T cell receptor beta chains derived from one specimen sequenced in a study of T cell responses to AZD1222 COVID-19 vaccine. Produced via immunoSEQ multiplex PCR; TCRdb's table is partial and in-frame only. This sample yields 90,000 to 150,000 clones, of which roughly 88% are seen a single time; approximately 5.4% belongs to the top ten. This specimen consisted of peripheral blood, obtained on day 0 of AZD1222 vaccination. Receptors were obtained from an adult in good health.

J is TRBJ1-5 and V is TRBV4-3; D call uncertain. V was shortened by 1 base and J by 3 bases, with 7 bases between the two germline ends. Germline CDR1 is LGHNA and CDR2 is YSLEER. The CDR3 has 14 residues. In DNA form, the CDR3 reads TGCGCCAGCAGCCAAGGGACGACCAATCAGCCCCAGCATTTT. It translates to CASSQGTTNQPQHF.

The chain has TRBV13 and TRBJ2-1; TRBD2 might be the D (5 bases). The CDR3 extends over 14 amino acids. The germline V and J ends were trimmed by 4 bases and 5 bases, with 12 bases remaining between them. CDR1 is PRHDT, CDR2 FYEKMQ, per germline (reference sequence). The CDR3 nucleotides read TGTGCCAGCAGCTCACCGGGAACCAACAATGAGCAGTTCTTC. Protein product: CASSSPGTNNEQFF.

The chain has TRBV5-6 and TRBJ2-7; the D call may be TRBD1 or TRBD2 (5 bases each). V gave up 6 bases and J gave up 3 bases, with 13 bases separating them. The CDR3 runs to 13 residues. Germline V gives CDR1 SGHDT, CDR2 YYEEEE. CDR3: CASKAGTIYEQYF. In DNA form, the CDR3 reads TGTGCCAGCAAAGCCGGGACCATCTACGAGCAGTACTTC.

The chain recombines TRBV7-2 with TRBJ2-1; 10 nucleotides align to TRBD1. From germline, CDR1 is SGHTA and CDR2 FQGNSA. The J segment lost 4 bases and the V segment lost 7 bases, leaving 4 bases of the junction unmatched. The CDR3 runs 14 residues. CDR3 sequence: CASTRDRGYNEQFF. CDR3 sequence (DNA): TGTGCCAGCACCCGGGACAGGGGATACAATGAGCAGTTCTTC.

The chain carries TRBV19 and TRBJ1-2; maybe TRBD1 (6 bases). V shed 6 bases and J shed 3 bases, with 14 bases lying between them. This CDR3 spans 14 amino acids. Germline V gives CDR1 LNHDA, CDR2 SQIVND (reference sequence). The chain's CDR3 is CASRPAGDDYGYTF. CDR3 in DNA: TGTGCCAGTAGGCCGGCAGGGGACGACTATGGCTACACCTTC.

This chain links TRBV5-4 with TRBJ1-2; D is uncertain. Germline V gene lookup returns CDR1 SGHNT and CDR2 YYREEE (reference sequence). Trimming took off 1 base at V and 8 bases at J, with 12 bases between the two ends. The CDR3 is 13 residues long. The CDR3 loop is CASSLSYSGGYTF. CDR3 in DNA: TGTGCCAGCAGCTTGTCGTATTCCGGGGGCTACACCTTC.

The rearrangement joins TRBV12-3 or TRBV12-4 to TRBJ1-1; no clear D. The CDR3 length is 11 residues. V lost 5 bases and J 2 bases, leaving 3 bases between the germline ends. Here the CDR3 reads CASSINTEAFF. The CDR3 nucleotides are TGTGCCAGCAGTATAAACACTGAAGCTTTCTTT.

V and J are TRBV7-2 and TRBJ2-3; D not certain. The CDR3 covers 11 residues. Trimming shortened V by 3 bases and J by 5 bases, and 3 bases separated the two germline ends. The V gene's germline CDR1 is SGHTA and CDR2 FQGNSA. The CDR3 loop reads CASSLKDTQYF. CDR3 bases: TGTGCCAGCAGCTTGAAAGATACGCAGTATTTT.

V and J are TRBV9 and TRBJ2-1, with a possible D match to TRBD2 (7 bases). V was cut by 0 bases and J by 7 bases, with 17 bases left in between. The CDR3 sequence is 16 residues long. CDR1 is SGDLS and CDR2 is YYNGEE in the germline V gene. This CDR3 reads CASSVGSVGGANEQFF. In nucleotides, the CDR3 is TGTGCCAGCAGCGTAGGCTCGGTAGGGGGGGCGAATGAGCAGTTCTTC.

The chain uses TRBV6-2 or TRBV6-3 and TRBJ2-3; D assignment may be TRBD1 or TRBD2 (6 bases each). The CDR3 sequence is 15 residues long. Trimming removed 2 bases from V and 2 bases from J, with 11 bases in between. CDR1 is MNHEY, CDR2 SVGEGT, per germline. The CDR3 sequence: CASSYRGDDTDTQYF. The CDR3, as DNA: TGTGCCAGCAGTTACAGGGGGGACGACACAGATACGCAGTATTTT.

This chain uses TRBV5-1 with TRBJ2-7, with D perhaps given as TRBD1 or TRBD2 (6 bases each). The CDR3 runs 15 residues. From germline, CDR1 is SGHRS and CDR2 YFSETQ. Trimming cost V 4 bases and J 6 bases, with 20 bases left between them. The CDR3 reads CASSPGASEATEQYF. The CDR3 DNA reads TGCGCCAGCAGCCCGGGGGCTAGCGAGGCTACCGAGCAGTACTTC.

In regard to this clone: Compared with germline, one end of the junction differs, possibly owing to a read error. The chain joins TRBV18 to TRBJ1-3; TRBD1 agrees at 7 bases. Germline values: CDR1 KGHSH, CDR2 LQKENI. The CDR3 contains 14 residues. CDR3 DNA sequence: TGTGCCAGCTCACGAAACAGGGGTGAAAACCCCATATATTTT. Its protein is CASSRNRGENPIYF.

This clone was found a few times. The chain is built from TRBV6-5 and TRBJ2-2; D uncertain. The germline gives CDR1 MNHEY, CDR2 SVGAGI. The V and J ends lost 2 bases and 0 bases respectively, with 7 bases between them. The CDR3 sequence is 15 residues long. The CDR3 sequence is CASSYGVANTGELFF. CDR3 sequence (DNA): TGTGCCAGCAGTTACGGCGTAGCGAACACCGGGGAGCTGTTTTTT.

V usage is TRBV7-9 and J usage is TRBJ1-1; TRBD1 agrees at 7 bases. V was clipped by 2 bases and J by 10 bases; unmatched bases: 7. CDR3 length: 13 residues. Germline CDR1 and CDR2: SEHNR and FQNEAQ (reference sequence). CDR3 nucleotides: TGTGCCAGCAGCTTAAATCCGGAGGGGGCAGCTTTCTTT. Its protein is CASSLNPEGAAFF.

The rearrangement links TRBV5-5 to TRBJ2-7, with D maybe TRBD1 (5 bases). The V gene's germline CDR1 is SGHKS and CDR2 YYEKEE (reference sequence). This CDR3 contains 13 residues. V was clipped by 2 bases and J by 3 bases, with 9 bases between them. CDR3 region: CASSFSQGYEQYF. CDR3 DNA: TGTGCCAGCAGCTTCTCGCAGGGCTACGAGCAGTACTTC.

CDR3 in DNA: TGTGCCAGCTGGGACACCATGAACACTGAAGCTTTCTTT. This codes for CASWDTMNTEAFF. The rearrangement links TRBV7-8 to TRBJ1-1; weak D call: TRBD1 (6 bases). The V gene's germline CDR1 is SGHVS and CDR2 FQNEAQ. The CDR3 has 13 residues. V lost 8 bases and J lost 0, with 10 bases in between.

To note about this clone: The same CDR3 can be traced to other DNA sequences in this sample. The rearrangement joins TRBV12-3 or TRBV12-4 to TRBJ2-7; tentatively, D is TRBD1 or TRBD2 (7 bases each). The CDR3 is made up of 13 amino acids. V was cut by 2 bases and J by 7 bases, with 12 bases left in between. The CDR3 here is CASSLRQGGEQYF. In DNA form, the CDR3 reads TGTGCCAGCAGTTTAAGGCAGGGGGGGGAGCAGTACTTC.

This clone was counted a single time. The chain joins TRBV5-4 to TRBJ2-2; TRBD2 agrees at 9 bases. This CDR3 has 16 amino acids. CDR1 SGHNT and CDR2 YYREEE come from the germline V gene (reference sequence). The V gene end was trimmed by 1 base and the J gene end by 2 bases; junction bases not matched to a gene: 3. The CDR3 sequence is CASSLLAGINTGELFF. For the CDR3, the DNA is TGTGCCAGCAGCTTGCTAGCGGGGATTAACACCGGGGAGCTGTTTTTT.

V is TRBV5-8 and J is TRBJ2-5; 10 bases align to TRBD1. CDR1 SGHTS and CDR2 YDEGEE come from the germline V gene. Trimming removed 4 bases from V and 2 bases from J; junction bases left unmatched: 5. The CDR3 sequence is 15 residues long. The CDR3 here is CASSPGQGRQETQYF. In nucleotides, the CDR3 is TGTGCCAGCAGCCCGGGACAGGGGAGGCAAGAGACCCAGTACTTC.